This T cell receptor beta chain stems from a study of T-cell memory formation after mild COVID-19. At the level of the study: TCR clusters showed largely donor specificity.

MiXCR, applied by TCRdb to the 5' RACE reads, yields one record per CDR3 protein. The profile covers about 340,000 distinct CDR3 sequences, with more than 20% appearing a single time and roughly an eighth taken by the ten largest. Per germline, CDR1 LGHNA and CDR2 YNFKEQ. This CDR3 contains 15 residues. Trimming removed 1 base from V and 1 base from J, with 11 bases in between. Note on this clonotype: The antigen remains unidentified.

Whole-study findings and limits: Pre-infection memory held some responding clones, suggesting pre-existing cross-reactive T cells responded.

The specimen sequenced was PBMCs or a T cell subset sorted from them (not recorded which). This receptor was identified in an adult woman who had mild COVID-19 (a few samples of this study predate the infection). Cell type and time point are not known. The chain employs TRBV4-2 and TRBJ2-7, with a possible D match to TRBD1 (5 bases). The CDR3 spells CASSQGQPMSYEQYF. In DNA form, the CDR3 reads TGTGCCAGCAGCCAAGGACAGCCGATGTCCTACGAGCAGTACTTC.